This entry lists 2 T cell receptor beta chains sequenced from one sample in a study of T cells after yellow fever vaccination. TCRdb redid the calling of the 5' RACE reads with MiXCR, one entry per CDR3 protein. The profile shows some 110,000 distinct CDR3 sequences, 7.2% of them singletons. The sample was CD4+ T cells sorted from PBMCs, taken roughly seven weeks after the first yellow fever vaccination. The receptors come from a man aged 18 to 35 who received the YFV17D yellow fever vaccine.

A word on this clonotype: A much larger clone lies one base from this, so it may be a read error. This chain joins TRBV20-1 and TRBJ1-1; no reliable D call. This CDR3 is built from 15 residues. CDR1 DFQATT and CDR2 SNEGSKA come from the germline V gene (reference sequence). The chain's CDR3 is CSATEGARLNTGAFF. CDR3 nucleotides: TGCAGTGCTACGGAGGGTGCACGCTTGAACACTGGAGCTTTCTTT.

The V gene is TRBV5-1, the J gene TRBJ2-7, with D unresolved. Per the germline V gene, CDR1 is SGHRS and CDR2 is YFSETQ. The CDR3 spans 13 residues. Trimming left V 3 bases short and J 3 bases short, with 10 bases between. Here the CDR3 DNA reads TGCGCCAGCAGCTCCGACTGGGGCTACGAGCAGTACTTC. It codes for CASSSDWGYEQYF.